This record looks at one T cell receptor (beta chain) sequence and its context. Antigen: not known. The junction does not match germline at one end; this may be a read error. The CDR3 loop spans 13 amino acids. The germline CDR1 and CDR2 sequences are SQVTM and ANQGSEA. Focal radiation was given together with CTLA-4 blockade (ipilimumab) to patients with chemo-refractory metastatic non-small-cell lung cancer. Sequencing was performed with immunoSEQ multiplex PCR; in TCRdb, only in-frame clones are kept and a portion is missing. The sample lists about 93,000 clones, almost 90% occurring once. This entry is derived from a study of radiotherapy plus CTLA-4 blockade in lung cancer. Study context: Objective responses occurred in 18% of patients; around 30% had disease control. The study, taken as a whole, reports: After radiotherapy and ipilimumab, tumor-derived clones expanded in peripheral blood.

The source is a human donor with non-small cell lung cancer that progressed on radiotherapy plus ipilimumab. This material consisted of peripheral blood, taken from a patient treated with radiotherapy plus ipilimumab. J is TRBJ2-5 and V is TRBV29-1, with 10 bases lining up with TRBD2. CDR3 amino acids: CGVGASGSSSLYF. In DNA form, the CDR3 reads TGCGGCGTTGGGGCTAGCGGGAGTTCGTCTCTGTACTTC.